The sequence of this T cell receptor beta chain was determined in a study of OX40 agonist ivuxolimab in advanced cancers. The wider study: In three patients, partial responses were observed, one with hepatocellular carcinoma and two with cutaneous melanoma.

Libraries were prepared by immunoSEQ multiplex PCR; TCRdb keeps only in-frame clonotypes and omits some of them. Among some 99,000 clones listed, 90% were seen once. Study observations and caveats: Among T cells, CD8+ cells averaged more expanded clones than CD4+ cells. At 0.1 to 3.0 mg/kg, clonal expansion of CD4+ and CD8+ blood T cells had occurred by week 6.

This clone was recorded a few times. No antigen is known for it. This CDR3 is 13 amino acids long. The germline CDR1 and CDR2 sequences are ENHRY and SYGVKD. After removal of 4 bases from V and 4 bases from J, the junction contained 2 bases not matched to a gene. The receptor comes from an adult with an advanced solid tumor such as melanoma, head and neck, liver or kidney cancer. This chain links TRBV10-3 with TRBJ1-2; the match to TRBD1 covers 8 bases. The sequencing here drew on CD4+ or CD8+ T cells sorted from blood, taken in a trial of the OX40 agonist ivuxolimab. CDR3 nucleotide sequence: TGTGCCATCAGTGTCGGGACAGGCTATGGCTACACCTTC. Translating gives CAISVGTGYGYTF.